These T cell receptor beta chains were read from a single sample in a study of blood T cell repertoires in COVID-19. Generated by immunoSEQ multiplex PCR, the TCRdb table keeps only in-frame clones and is missing some. The sample lists 150,000 to 200,000 clones; around 87% were seen once. Sequenced input: PBMCs or T cells enriched from blood (not recorded which). Every receptor here comes from a woman aged 50 to 60 who had recovered from COVID-19. Both conserved end residues are part of each CDR3. The D gene is left open where the match is weak. Clone size is not always given. Where it is, it says once, few, many or a class for expanded clones.

j_call: TRBJ2-3
d_call: TRBD1
clone_size: NA
v_call: TRBV4-1
cdr3_aa: CASSQRGQGWADTQYF
cdr3_nt: TGCGCCAGCAGCCAACGGGGACAGGGGTGGGCAGATACGCAGTATTTT

j_call: TRBJ1-2
d_call: TRBD1
clone_size: NA
v_call: TRBV6-4
cdr3_aa: CASSPGQARGYTF
cdr3_nt: TGTGCCAGCAGTCCGGGACAGGCTCGCGGCTACACCTTC

j_call: TRBJ1-1
d_call: TRBD1
clone_size: NA
v_call: TRBV7-8
cdr3_aa: CASSPRTGLYTEAFF
cdr3_nt: TGTGCCAGCAGCCCCCGGACAGGGTTATACACTGAAGCTTTCTTT

j_call: TRBJ2-2
d_call: NA
clone_size: NA
v_call: TRBV12-3/TRBV12-4
cdr3_aa: CAAGLLNTGELFF
cdr3_nt: TGTGCCGCCGGACTCTTGAACACCGGGGAGCTGTTTTTT

j_call: TRBJ2-6
d_call: TRBD2
clone_size: NA
v_call: TRBV27
cdr3_aa: CASSLLAGGPSGANVLTF
cdr3_nt: TGTGCCAGCAGTTTACTAGCGGGGGGTCCCTCTGGGGCCAACGTCCTGACTTTC

j_call: TRBJ2-5
d_call: TRBD2
clone_size: NA
v_call: TRBV7-6
cdr3_aa: CASSPGTSGETQYF
cdr3_nt: TGTGCCAGCAGCCCGGGGACTAGCGGCGAGACCCAGTACTTC

j_call: TRBJ1-2
d_call: NA
clone_size: NA
v_call: TRBV19
cdr3_aa: CASSWRLTDYGYTF
cdr3_nt: TGTGCCAGTAGTTGGAGATTGACTGACTATGGCTACACCTTC

j_call: TRBJ2-7
d_call: TRBD2
clone_size: NA
v_call: TRBV12-3/TRBV12-4
cdr3_aa: CASSPRGDEQYF
cdr3_nt: TGTGCCAGCAGTCCTCGGGGGGACGAGCAGTACTTC

j_call: TRBJ1-5
d_call: TRBD1
clone_size: NA
v_call: TRBV28
cdr3_aa: CASSLGGQGRRKPQHF
cdr3_nt: TGTGCCAGCAGTCTAGGGGGACAGGGGAGAAGAAAGCCCCAGCATTTT

j_call: TRBJ1-6
d_call: NA
clone_size: few
v_call: TRBV7-2
cdr3_aa: CASSLGTANSPLHF
cdr3_nt: TGTGCCAGCAGCTTAGGGACAGCCAACTCACCCCTCCACTTT

j_call: TRBJ2-3
d_call: TRBD1
clone_size: NA
v_call: TRBV7-8
cdr3_aa: CASSLSDRGFGTQYF
cdr3_nt: TGTGCCAGCAGCCTCTCCGACAGGGGGTTTGGTACGCAGTATTTT

j_call: TRBJ2-3
d_call: NA
clone_size: NA
v_call: TRBV6-2/TRBV6-3
cdr3_aa: CASSPLQGRDTQYF
cdr3_nt: TGTGCCAGCAGCCCACTCCAGGGAAGAGATACGCAGTATTTT

j_call: TRBJ2-5
d_call: NA
clone_size: NA
v_call: TRBV11-1
cdr3_aa: CASSFQKRWETQYF
cdr3_nt: TGTGCCAGCAGCTTCCAAAAGCGTTGGGAGACCCAGTACTTC

j_call: TRBJ1-5
d_call: NA
clone_size: NA
v_call: TRBV4-2
cdr3_aa: CASSHLGQSGQPQHF
cdr3_nt: TGTGCCAGCAGCCATCTCGGACAGAGCGGTCAGCCCCAGCATTTT

j_call: TRBJ1-2
d_call: NA
clone_size: NA
v_call: TRBV4-3
cdr3_aa: CASSQDLAGYVGYTF
cdr3_nt: TGCGCCAGCAGCCAAGATTTAGCAGGGTATGTTGGCTACACCTTC

j_call: TRBJ2-7
d_call: TRBD1
clone_size: NA
v_call: TRBV5-1
cdr3_aa: CASSGQGGWEQYF
cdr3_nt: TGCGCCAGCTCGGGACAGGGGGGCTGGGAGCAGTACTTC

j_call: TRBJ2-2
d_call: TRBD2
clone_size: NA
v_call: TRBV7-6
cdr3_aa: CASSPRLAGGPNTGELFF
cdr3_nt: TGTGCCAGCAGCCCTCGGCTAGCGGGGGGCCCGAACACCGGGGAGCTGTTTTTT

j_call: TRBJ2-7
d_call: TRBD2
clone_size: NA
v_call: TRBV2
cdr3_aa: CASGTSGAYEQYF
cdr3_nt: TGTGCCAGCGGGACTAGCGGGGCCTACGAGCAGTACTTC

j_call: TRBJ2-5
d_call: TRBD2
clone_size: NA
v_call: TRBV6-2/TRBV6-3
cdr3_aa: CASSYGTSGGQETQYF
cdr3_nt: TGTGCCAGCAGTTACGGGACTAGCGGGGGCCAAGAGACCCAGTACTTC

j_call: TRBJ2-2
d_call: TRBD2
clone_size: NA
v_call: TRBV27
cdr3_aa: CASSSRLAVTGELFF
cdr3_nt: TGTGCCAGCAGTTCGCGACTAGCGGTTACCGGGGAGCTGTTTTTT

j_call: TRBJ2-7
d_call: NA
clone_size: NA
v_call: TRBV29-1
cdr3_aa: CSVTGGAYEQYF
cdr3_nt: TGCAGCGTCACAGGGGGGGCTTACGAGCAGTACTTC

j_call: TRBJ1-5
d_call: NA
clone_size: NA
v_call: TRBV30
cdr3_aa: CAWDHQGGQPQHF
cdr3_nt: TGTGCCTGGGACCACCAAGGAGGACAGCCCCAGCATTTT

j_call: TRBJ2-3
d_call: NA
clone_size: NA
v_call: TRBV28
cdr3_aa: CASPPSGGDTDTQYF
cdr3_nt: TGTGCCAGCCCCCCATCCGGGGGTGACACAGATACGCAGTATTTT

j_call: TRBJ1-1
d_call: NA
clone_size: NA
v_call: TRBV7-3
cdr3_aa: CASSPEGGNQARSTEAFF
cdr3_nt: TGTGCCAGCAGCCCCGAAGGGGGTAATCAAGCCCGCAGTACTGAAGCTTTCTTT

j_call: TRBJ2-3
d_call: TRBD1
clone_size: NA
v_call: TRBV3-1/TRBV3-2
cdr3_aa: CASSQPNPGQGKDTQYF
cdr3_nt: TGTGCCAGCAGCCAGCCCAATCCGGGACAGGGGAAAGATACGCAGTATTTT

j_call: TRBJ2-1
d_call: TRBD2
clone_size: NA
v_call: TRBV2
cdr3_aa: CASDELAGGYEQFF
cdr3_nt: TGTGCCAGCGATGAACTAGCGGGGGGCTATGAGCAGTTCTTC

j_call: TRBJ2-6
d_call: NA
clone_size: few
v_call: TRBV5-6
cdr3_aa: CASSDLRGANVLTF
cdr3_nt: TGTGCCAGCAGCGACTTAAGGGGGGCCAACGTCCTGACTTTC

j_call: TRBJ1-2
d_call: TRBD1
clone_size: NA
v_call: TRBV30
cdr3_aa: CARSLKPQGDPVAGYGYTF
cdr3_nt: TGTGCCCGGAGTCTCAAACCACAGGGGGACCCCGTTGCGGGCTATGGCTACACCTTC